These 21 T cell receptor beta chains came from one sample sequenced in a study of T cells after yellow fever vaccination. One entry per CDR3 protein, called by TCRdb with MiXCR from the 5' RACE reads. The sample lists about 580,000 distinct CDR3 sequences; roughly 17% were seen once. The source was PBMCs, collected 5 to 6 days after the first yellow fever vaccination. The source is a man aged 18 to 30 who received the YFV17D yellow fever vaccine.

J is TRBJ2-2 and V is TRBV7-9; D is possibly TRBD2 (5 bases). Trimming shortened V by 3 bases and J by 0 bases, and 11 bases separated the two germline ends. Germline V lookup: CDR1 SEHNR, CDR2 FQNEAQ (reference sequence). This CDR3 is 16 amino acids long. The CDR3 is CASSLKSGTNTGELFF. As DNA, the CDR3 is TGTGCCAGCAGCTTGAAAAGCGGTACGAACACCGGGGAGCTGTTTTTT.

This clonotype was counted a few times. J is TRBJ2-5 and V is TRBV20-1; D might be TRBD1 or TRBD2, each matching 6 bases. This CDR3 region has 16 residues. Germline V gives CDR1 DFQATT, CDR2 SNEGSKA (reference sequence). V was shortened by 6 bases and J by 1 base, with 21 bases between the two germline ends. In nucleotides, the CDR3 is TGCAGTGCCATAGTCGGGGGCTACGGAGGCCAAGAGACCCAGTACTTC. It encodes CSAIVGGYGGQETQYF.

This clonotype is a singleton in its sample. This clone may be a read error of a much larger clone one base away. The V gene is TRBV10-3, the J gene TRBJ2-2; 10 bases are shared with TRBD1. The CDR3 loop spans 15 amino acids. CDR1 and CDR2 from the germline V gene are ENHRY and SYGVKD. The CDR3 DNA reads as TGTGCCATCAGCCCGGGACAGGGGAACACCGGGGAGCGGTTTTTT. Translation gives CAISPGQGNTGERFF.

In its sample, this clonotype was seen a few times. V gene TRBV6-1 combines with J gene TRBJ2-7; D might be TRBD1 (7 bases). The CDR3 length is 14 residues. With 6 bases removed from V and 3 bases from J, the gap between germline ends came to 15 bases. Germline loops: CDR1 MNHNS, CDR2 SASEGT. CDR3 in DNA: TGTGCCAGCAGCGAGACAGGGACTTTCTACGAGCAGTACTTC. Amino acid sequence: CASSETGTFYEQYF.

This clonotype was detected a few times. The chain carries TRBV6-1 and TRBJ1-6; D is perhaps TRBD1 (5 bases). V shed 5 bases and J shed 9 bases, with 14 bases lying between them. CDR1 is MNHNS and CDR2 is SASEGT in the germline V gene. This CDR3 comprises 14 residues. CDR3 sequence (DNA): TGTGCCAGCAGTACGGGGGAACCGGCTTCACCCCTCCACTTT. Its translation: CASSTGEPASPLHF.

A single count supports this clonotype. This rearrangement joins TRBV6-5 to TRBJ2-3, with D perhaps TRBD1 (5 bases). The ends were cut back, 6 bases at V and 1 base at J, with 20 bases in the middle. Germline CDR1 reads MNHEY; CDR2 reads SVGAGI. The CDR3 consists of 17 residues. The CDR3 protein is CASSYGATVQGTDTQYF. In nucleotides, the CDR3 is TGTGCCAGCAGCTACGGCGCGACAGTTCAAGGCACAGATACGCAGTATTTT.

CDR3 sequence reads: CASSGTDTYEQYF. The CDR3, as DNA: TGTGCCAGCAGCGGGACTGATACCTACGAGCAGTACTTC. The chain combines TRBV7-6 with TRBJ2-7, with a weak D call TRBD2 (6 bases). This CDR3 comprises 13 residues. Germline-derived CDR1 and CDR2 are SGHVS and FNYEAQ. Trimming took off 5 bases at V and 2 bases at J, with 10 bases between the two ends.

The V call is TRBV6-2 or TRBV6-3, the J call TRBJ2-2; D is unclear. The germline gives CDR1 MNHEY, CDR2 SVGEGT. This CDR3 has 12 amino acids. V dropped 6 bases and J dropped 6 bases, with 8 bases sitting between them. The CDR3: CASRATAGELFF. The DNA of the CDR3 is TGTGCCAGCAGGGCGACTGCCGGGGAGCTGTTTTTT.

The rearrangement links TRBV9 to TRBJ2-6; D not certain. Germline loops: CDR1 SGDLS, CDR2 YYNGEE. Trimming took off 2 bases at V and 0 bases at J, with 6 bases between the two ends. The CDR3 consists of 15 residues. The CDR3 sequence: CASSVWSSGANVLTF. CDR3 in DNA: TGTGCCAGCAGCGTTTGGAGCTCTGGGGCCAACGTCCTGACTTTC.

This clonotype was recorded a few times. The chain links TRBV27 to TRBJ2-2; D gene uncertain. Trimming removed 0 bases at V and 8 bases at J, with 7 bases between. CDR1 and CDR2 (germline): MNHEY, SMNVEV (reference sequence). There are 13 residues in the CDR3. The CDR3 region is CASSLSMPGELFF. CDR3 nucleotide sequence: TGTGCCAGCAGTTTATCGATGCCTGGGGAGCTGTTTTTT.

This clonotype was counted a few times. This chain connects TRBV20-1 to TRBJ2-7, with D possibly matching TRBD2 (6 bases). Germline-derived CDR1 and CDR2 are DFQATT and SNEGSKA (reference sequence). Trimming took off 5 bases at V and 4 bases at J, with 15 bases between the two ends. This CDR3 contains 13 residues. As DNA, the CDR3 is TGCAGTGCTGGGGATCGGGGGAAATACGAGCAGTACTTC. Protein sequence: CSAGDRGKYEQYF.

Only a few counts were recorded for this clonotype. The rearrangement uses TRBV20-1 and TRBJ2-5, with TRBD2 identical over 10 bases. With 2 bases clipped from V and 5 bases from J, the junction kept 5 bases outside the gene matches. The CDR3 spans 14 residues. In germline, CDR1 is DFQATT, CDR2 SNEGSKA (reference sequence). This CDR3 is CSARSGGAAETQYF. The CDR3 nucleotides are TGCAGTGCTAGAAGCGGGGGGGCCGCTGAGACCCAGTACTTC.

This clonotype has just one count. Here the CDR3 reads CASSRVGTTNTEAFF. DNA for the CDR3: TGCGCCAGCAGTCGGGTTGGGACAACTAACACTGAAGCTTTCTTT. The chain is built from TRBV5-1 and TRBJ1-1, with TRBD1 as a possible D gene (6 bases). Looked up from germline, CDR1 is SGHRS and CDR2 is YFSETQ. The V and J ends lost 5 bases and 2 bases respectively, with 16 bases between them. The CDR3 contains 15 residues.

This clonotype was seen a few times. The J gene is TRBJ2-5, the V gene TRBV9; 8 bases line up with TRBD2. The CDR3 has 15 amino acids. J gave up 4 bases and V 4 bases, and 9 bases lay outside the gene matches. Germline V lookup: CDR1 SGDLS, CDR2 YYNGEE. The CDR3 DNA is TGTGCCAGCAGCCGAGGGGCTAGCGGGTTAGAGACCCAGTACTTC. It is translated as CASSRGASGLETQYF.

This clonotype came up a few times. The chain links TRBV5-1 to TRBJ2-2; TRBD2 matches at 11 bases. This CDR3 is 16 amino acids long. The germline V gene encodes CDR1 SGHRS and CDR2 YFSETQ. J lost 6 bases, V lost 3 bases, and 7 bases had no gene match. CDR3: CASSSLAGGRAGELFF. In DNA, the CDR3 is TGCGCCAGCAGCTCCCTAGCGGGGGGCCGGGCCGGGGAGCTGTTTTTT.

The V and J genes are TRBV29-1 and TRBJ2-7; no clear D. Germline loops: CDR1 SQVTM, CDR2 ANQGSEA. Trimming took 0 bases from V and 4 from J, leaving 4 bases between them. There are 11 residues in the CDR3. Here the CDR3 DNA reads TGCAGCGTTGAAGACCGATACGAGCAGTACTTC. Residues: CSVEDRYEQYF.

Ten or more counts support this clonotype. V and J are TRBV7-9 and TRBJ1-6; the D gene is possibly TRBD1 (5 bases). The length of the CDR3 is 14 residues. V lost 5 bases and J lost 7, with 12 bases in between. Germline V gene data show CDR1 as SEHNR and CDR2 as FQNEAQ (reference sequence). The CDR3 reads CASSPDRPNSPLHF. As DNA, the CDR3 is TGTGCCAGCAGCCCCGACAGACCCAATTCACCCCTCCACTTT.

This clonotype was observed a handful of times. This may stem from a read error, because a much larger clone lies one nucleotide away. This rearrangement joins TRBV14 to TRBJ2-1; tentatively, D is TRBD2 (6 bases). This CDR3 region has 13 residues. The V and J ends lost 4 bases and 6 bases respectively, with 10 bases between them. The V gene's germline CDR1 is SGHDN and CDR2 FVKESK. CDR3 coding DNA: TGTGCCAGCAGCCTTAGCGGTACCAATGAGCAGTTCTTC. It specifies CASSLSGTNEQFF.

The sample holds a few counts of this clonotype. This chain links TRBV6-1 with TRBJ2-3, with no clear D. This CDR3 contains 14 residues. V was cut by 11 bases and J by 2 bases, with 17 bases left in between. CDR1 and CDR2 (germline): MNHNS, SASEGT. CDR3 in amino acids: CAVHGGILTDTQYF. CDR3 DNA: TGTGCCGTTCATGGTGGCATTCTCACAGATACGCAGTATTTT.

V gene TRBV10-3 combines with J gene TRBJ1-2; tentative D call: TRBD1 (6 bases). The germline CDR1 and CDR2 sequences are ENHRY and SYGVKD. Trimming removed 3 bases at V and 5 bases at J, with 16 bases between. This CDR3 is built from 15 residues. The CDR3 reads CAISDRDKGWYGYTF. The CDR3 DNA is TGTGCCATCAGTGACCGGGACAAGGGTTGGTATGGCTACACCTTC.

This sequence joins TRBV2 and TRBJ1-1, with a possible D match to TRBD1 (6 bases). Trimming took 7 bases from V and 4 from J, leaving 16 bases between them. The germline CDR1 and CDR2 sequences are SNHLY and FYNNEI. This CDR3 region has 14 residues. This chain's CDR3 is CASTPRGGSTEAFF. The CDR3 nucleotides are TGTGCCAGCACTCCCCGGGGGGGCTCCACTGAAGCTTTCTTT.